A selection of T cell receptor beta chains follows, all from one sample in a study of OX40 agonist ivuxolimab in advanced cancers. Sequenced by immunoSEQ multiplex PCR; TCRdb stores in-frame clones only, minus some. In the table there are tens of thousands of clones, approximately 85% of which are singletons. The sample consisted of CD4+ or CD8+ T cells sorted from blood, taken in a trial of the OX40 agonist ivuxolimab. The receptors here all came from an adult with an advanced solid tumor such as melanoma, head and neck, liver or kidney cancer. Each CDR3 is given with its conserved first and last residue. A D gene is named only where the DNA matches it firmly. Clone size is stated in some rows and not others, as once, few, many or a class when expanded.

J gene	V gene	clone size	D gene	CDR3 protein	CDR3 DNA
TRBJ2-5	TRBV6-5	.	.	CASSGGGSRGGQYF	TGTGCCAGCAGTGGGGGGGGCTCCCGGGGTGGCCAGTACTTC
TRBJ2-3	TRBV9	.	.	CASSARQGTDTQYF	TGTGCCAGCAGCGCCAGACAGGGCACAGATACGCAGTATTTT
TRBJ2-2	TRBV30	.	.	CAWSAARANTGELFF	TGTGCCTGGAGTGCGGCCAGGGCGAACACCGGGGAGCTGTTTTTT
TRBJ2-6	TRBV6-5	.	.	CASSSPGANVLTF	TGTGCCAGCAGCTCACCAGGGGCCAACGTCCTGACTTTC
TRBJ2-5	TRBV7-2	.	.	CASITGGGWEVQYF	TGTGCCAGCATCACCGGAGGGGGGTGGGAGGTCCAGTACTTC
TRBJ2-1	TRBV30	.	.	CAWSPGDEQFF	TGTGCCTGGAGTCCCGGCGATGAGCAGTTCTTC
TRBJ1-1	TRBV7-6	few	.	CASSDTAGQGTEAFF	TGTGCCAGCAGCGACACTGCTGGCCAGGGCACTGAAGCTTTCTTT
TRBJ2-5	TRBV7-2	once	.	CASSLAGGKGETQYF	TGTGCCAGCAGCTTAGCAGGTGGCAAAGGGGAGACCCAGTACTTC
TRBJ2-1	TRBV6-1	.	.	CASSGDNEQFF	TGTGCCAGCAGTGGGGACAATGAGCAGTTCTTC
TRBJ1-2	TRBV6-1	.	TRBD1	CASRELHRTGRGYTF	TGTGCCAGCAGAGAATTACACCGGACAGGGCGAGGCTACACCTTC
TRBJ2-7	TRBV9	.	.	CASSVGGAVYEQYF	TGTGCCAGCAGCGTAGGTGGGGCGGTCTACGAGCAGTACTTC
TRBJ1-2	TRBV7-2	.	TRBD1	CASSLGDRLLYGYTF	TGTGCCAGCAGCTTAGGGGACAGGCTACTCTATGGCTACACCTTC